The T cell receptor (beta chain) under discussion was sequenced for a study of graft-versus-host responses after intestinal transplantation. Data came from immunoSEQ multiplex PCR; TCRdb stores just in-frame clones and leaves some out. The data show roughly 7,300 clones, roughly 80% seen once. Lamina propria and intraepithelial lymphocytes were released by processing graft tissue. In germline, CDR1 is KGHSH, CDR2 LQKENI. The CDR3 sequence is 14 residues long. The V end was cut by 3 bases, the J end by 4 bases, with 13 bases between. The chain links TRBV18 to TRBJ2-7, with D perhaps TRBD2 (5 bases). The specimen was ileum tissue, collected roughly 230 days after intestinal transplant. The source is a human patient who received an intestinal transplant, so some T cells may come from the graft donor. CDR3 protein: CASSPGVKWYEQYF. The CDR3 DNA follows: TGTGCCAGCTCACCCGGGGTGAAGTGGTACGAGCAGTACTTC.